This TCR beta chain was documented in a study of T cells in Graves' hyperthyroidism and ophthalmopathy. The wider study: Peripheral blood was taken when the disease was first diagnosed, before any treatment began. Study-wide results and limits: In simple terms, a model built on 13 V-J features told ophthalmopathy apart from stable hyperthyroidism.

On this clonotype: Its matching antigen is unknown.

Each diagnosis drew on symptoms, thyroxine, TRAb, thyroid ultrasound and orbital computed tomography findings. RNA transcripts provided the source from which TCR beta CDR3 regions were amplified. First-round RT-PCR of the TCR CDR3 relied on the HTBI primer set. TCRdb passed the multiplex PCR reads through MiXCR, listing each CDR3 protein once. The profile shows around 400,000 distinct CDR3 sequences, 13% to 15% of them singletons. Germline V gene lookup returns CDR1 LNHDA and CDR2 SQIVND (reference sequence). The CDR3 is made up of 14 amino acids. Between the trimmed V and J ends, which lost 7 bases and 0 bases, there was a span of 7 bases.

This receptor was obtained from a woman aged 55 to 70 with Graves' ophthalmopathy. V gene TRBV19 combines with J gene TRBJ2-6; D not resolved. Sequenced sample: blood. CDR3 amino acids: CASKALSGANVLTF. Here the CDR3 DNA reads TGTGCCAGTAAGGCCCTCTCTGGGGCCAACGTCCTGACTTTC.